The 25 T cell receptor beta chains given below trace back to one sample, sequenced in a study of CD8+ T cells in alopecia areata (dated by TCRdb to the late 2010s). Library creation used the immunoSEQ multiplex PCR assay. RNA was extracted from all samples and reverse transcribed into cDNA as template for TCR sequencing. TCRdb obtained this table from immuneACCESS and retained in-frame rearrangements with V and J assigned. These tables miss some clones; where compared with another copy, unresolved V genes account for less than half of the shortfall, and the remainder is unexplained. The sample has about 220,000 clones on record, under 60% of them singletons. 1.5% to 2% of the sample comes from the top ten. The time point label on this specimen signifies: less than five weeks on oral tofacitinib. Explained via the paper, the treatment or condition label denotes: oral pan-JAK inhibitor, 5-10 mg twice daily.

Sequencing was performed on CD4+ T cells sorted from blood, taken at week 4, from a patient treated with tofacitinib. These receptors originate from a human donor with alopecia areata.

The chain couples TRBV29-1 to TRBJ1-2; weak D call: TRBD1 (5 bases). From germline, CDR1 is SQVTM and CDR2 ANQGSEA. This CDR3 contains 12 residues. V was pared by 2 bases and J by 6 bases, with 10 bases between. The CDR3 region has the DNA TGCAGCGTTGAACCAGGGTTTGATGGCTACACCTTC. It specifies CSVEPGFDGYTF.

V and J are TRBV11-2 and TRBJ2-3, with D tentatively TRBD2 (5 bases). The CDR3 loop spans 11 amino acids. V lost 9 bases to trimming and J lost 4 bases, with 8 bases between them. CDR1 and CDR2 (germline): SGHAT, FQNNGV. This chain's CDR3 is CASGLSDTQYF. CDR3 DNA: TGTGCCAGTGGACTCTCAGATACGCAGTATTTT. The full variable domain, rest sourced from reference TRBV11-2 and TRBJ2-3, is EAGVAQSPRYKIIEKRQSVAFWCNPISGHATLYWYQQILGQGPKLLIQFQNNGVVDDSQLPKDRFSAERLKGVDSTLKIQPAKLEDSAVYLCASGLSDTQYFGPGTRLTVL.

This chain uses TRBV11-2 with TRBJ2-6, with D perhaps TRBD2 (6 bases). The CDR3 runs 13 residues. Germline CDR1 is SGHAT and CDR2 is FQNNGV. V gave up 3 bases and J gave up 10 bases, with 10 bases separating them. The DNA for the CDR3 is TGTGCCAGCAGCTTTGGGACTGAGAACGTCCTGACTTTC. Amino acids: CASSFGTENVLTF.

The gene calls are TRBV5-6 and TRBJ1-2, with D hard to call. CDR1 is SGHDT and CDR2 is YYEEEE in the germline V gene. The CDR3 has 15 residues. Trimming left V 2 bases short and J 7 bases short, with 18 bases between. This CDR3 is CASSLRTGLSGGYTF. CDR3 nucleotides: TGTGCCAGCAGCTTACGGACCGGGCTATCGGGTGGCTACACCTTC.

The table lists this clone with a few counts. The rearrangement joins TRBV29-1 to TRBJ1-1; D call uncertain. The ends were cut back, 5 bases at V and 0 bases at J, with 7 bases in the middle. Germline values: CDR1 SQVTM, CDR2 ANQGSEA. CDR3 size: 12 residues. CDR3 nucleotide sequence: TGCAGCGTTTCAGAATTGAACACTGAAGCTTTCTTT. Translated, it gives CSVSELNTEAFF.

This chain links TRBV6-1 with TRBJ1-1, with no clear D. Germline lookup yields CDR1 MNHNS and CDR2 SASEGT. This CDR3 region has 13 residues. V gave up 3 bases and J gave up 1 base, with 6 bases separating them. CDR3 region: CASSDWANTEAFF. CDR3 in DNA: TGTGCCAGCAGTGATTGGGCGAACACTGAAGCTTTCTTT.

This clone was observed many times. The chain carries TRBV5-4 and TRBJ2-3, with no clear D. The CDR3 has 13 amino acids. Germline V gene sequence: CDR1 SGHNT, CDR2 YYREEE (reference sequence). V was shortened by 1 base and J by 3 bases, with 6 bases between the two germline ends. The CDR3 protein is CASSLIGTDTQYF. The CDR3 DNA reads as TGTGCCAGCAGCTTGATAGGAACAGATACGCAGTATTTT.

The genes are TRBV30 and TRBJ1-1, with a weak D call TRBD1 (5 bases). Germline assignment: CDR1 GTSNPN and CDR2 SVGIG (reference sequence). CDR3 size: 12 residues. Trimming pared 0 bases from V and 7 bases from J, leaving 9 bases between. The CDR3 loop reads CAWSVLTDEAFF. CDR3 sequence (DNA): TGTGCCTGGAGTGTACTGACAGATGAAGCTTTCTTT.

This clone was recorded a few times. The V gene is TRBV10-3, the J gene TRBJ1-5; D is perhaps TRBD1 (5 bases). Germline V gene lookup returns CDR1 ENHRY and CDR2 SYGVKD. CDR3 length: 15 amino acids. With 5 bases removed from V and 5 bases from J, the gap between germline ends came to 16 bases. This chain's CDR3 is CAISPTDTNDQPQHF. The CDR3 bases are TGTGCCATCAGTCCGACAGACACTAATGATCAGCCCCAGCATTTT.

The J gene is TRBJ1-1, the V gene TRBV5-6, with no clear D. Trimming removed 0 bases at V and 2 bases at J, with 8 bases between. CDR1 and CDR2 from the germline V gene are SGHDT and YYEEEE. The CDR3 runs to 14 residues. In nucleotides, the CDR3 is TGTGCCAGCAGCTTGGAACTTCGTAACACTGAAGCTTTCTTT. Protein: CASSLELRNTEAFF.

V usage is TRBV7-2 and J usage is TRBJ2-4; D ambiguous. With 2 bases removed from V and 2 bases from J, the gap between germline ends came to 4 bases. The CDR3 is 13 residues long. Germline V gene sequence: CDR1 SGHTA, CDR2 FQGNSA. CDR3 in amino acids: CASSLQSKNIQYF. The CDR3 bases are TGTGCCAGCAGCTTACAATCCAAAAACATTCAGTACTTC. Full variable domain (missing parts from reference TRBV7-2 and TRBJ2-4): GAGVSQSPSNKVTEKGKDVELRCDPISGHTALYWYRQSLGQGLEFLIYFQGNSAPDKSGLPSDRFSAERTGGSVSTLTIQRTQQEDSAVYLCASSLQSKNIQYFGAGTRLSVL.

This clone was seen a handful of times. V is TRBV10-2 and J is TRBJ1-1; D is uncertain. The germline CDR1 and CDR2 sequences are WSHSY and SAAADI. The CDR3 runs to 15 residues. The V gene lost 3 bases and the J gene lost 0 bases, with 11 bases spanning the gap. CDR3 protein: CASSDVKGMNTEAFF. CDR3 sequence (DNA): TGCGCCAGCAGTGATGTAAAGGGAATGAACACTGAAGCTTTCTTT.

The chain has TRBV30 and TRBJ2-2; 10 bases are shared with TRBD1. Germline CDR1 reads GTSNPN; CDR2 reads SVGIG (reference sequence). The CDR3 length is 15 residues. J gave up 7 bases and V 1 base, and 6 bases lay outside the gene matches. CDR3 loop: CAWSAGTGANGELFF. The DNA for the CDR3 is TGTGCCTGGAGTGCCGGGACAGGGGCCAACGGGGAGCTGTTTTTT.

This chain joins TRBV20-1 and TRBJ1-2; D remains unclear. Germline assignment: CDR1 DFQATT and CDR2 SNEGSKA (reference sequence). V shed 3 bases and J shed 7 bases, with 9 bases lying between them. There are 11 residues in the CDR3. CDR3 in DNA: TGCAGTGCTAGTGCCCAGGTTGGCTACACCTTC. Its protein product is CSASAQVGYTF.

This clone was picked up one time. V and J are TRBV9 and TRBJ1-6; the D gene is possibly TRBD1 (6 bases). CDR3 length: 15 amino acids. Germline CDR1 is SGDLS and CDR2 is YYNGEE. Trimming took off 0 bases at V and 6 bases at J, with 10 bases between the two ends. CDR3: CASSVEDRTNSPLHF. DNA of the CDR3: TGTGCCAGCAGCGTAGAGGACAGAACTAATTCACCCCTCCACTTT.

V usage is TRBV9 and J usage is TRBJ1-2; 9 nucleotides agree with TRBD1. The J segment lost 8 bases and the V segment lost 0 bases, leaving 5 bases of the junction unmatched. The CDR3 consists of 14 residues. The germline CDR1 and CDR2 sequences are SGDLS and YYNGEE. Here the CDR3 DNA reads TGTGCCAGCAGCGTAGGGGGACAGGGAGGCGGCTACACCTTC. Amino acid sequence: CASSVGGQGGGYTF.

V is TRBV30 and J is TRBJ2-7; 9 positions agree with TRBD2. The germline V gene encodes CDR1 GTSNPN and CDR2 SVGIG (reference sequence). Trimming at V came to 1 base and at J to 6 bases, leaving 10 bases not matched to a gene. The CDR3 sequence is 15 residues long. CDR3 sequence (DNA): TGTGCCTGGAGTGCGACCGGGACTAGCCTCCGCGAGCAGTACTTC. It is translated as CAWSATGTSLREQYF.

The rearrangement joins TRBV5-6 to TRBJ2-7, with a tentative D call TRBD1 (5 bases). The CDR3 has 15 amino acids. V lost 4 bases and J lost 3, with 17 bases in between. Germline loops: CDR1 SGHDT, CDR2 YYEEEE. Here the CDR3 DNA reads TGTGCCAGCAGCCCCGCGCAGGGCCACTACTACGAGCAGTACTTC. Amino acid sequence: CASSPAQGHYYEQYF. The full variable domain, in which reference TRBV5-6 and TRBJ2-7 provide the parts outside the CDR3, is DAGVTQSPTHLIKTRGQQVTLRCSPKSGHDTVSWYQQALGQGPQFIFQYYEEEERQRGNFPDRFSGHQFPNYSSELNVNALLLGDSALYLCASSPAQGHYYEQYFGPGTRLTVT.

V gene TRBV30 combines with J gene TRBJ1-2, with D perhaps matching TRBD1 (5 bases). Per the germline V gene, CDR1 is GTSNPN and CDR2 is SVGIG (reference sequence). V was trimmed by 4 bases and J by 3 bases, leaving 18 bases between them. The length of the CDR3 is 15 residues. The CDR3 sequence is CAWTRGTARDYGYTF. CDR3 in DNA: TGTGCCTGGACCCGTGGGACGGCCCGGGACTATGGCTACACCTTC. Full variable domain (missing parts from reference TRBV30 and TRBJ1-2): SQTIHQWPATLVQPVGSPLSLECTVEGTSNPNLYWYRQAAGRGLQLLFYSVGIGQISSEVPQNLSASRPQDRQFILSSKKLLLSDSGFYLCAWTRGTARDYGYTFGSGTRLTVV.

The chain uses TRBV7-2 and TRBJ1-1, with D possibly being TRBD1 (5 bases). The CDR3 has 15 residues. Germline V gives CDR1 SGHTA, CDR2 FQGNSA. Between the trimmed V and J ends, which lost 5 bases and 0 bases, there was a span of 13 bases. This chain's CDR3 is CASSIPRQLNTEAFF. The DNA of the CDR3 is TGTGCCAGCAGCATACCCCGACAGTTGAACACTGAAGCTTTCTTT.

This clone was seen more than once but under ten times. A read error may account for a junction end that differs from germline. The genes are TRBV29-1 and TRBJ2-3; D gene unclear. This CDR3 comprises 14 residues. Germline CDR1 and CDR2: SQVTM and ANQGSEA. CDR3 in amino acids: CSVELTSAPDTQYF. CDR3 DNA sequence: TGCAGCGTTGAATTAACCAGCGCCCCAGACACGCAGTATTTT.

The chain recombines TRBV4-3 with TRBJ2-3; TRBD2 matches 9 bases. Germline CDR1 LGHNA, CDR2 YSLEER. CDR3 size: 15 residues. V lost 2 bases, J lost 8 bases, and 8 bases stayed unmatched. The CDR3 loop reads CASSQMAGGTGTQYF. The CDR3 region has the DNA TGCGCCAGCAGCCAAATGGCGGGAGGGACGGGTACGCAGTATTTT.

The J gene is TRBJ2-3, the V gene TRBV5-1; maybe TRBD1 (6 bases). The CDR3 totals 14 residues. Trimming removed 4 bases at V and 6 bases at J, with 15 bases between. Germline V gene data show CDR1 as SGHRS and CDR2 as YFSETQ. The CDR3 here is CASSEIAGGDTQYF. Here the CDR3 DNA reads TGCGCCAGCAGCGAGATCGCTGGGGGCGATACGCAGTATTTT.

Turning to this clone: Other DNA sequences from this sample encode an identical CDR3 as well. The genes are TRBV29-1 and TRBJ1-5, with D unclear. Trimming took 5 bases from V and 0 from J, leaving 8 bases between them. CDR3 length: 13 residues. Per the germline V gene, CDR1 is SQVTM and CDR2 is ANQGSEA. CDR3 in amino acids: CSVRENSNQPQHF. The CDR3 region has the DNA TGCAGCGTTCGGGAGAATAGCAATCAGCCCCAGCATTTT.

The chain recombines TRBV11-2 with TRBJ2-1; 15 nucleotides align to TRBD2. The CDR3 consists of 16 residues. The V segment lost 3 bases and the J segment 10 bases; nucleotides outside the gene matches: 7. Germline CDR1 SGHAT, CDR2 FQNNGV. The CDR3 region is CASSFWGLAGGVEQFF. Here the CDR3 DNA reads TGTGCCAGCAGCTTCTGGGGACTAGCGGGGGGCGTAGAGCAGTTCTTC.